Given below is one T cell receptor beta chain in context. These data belong to a study of T cell changes during pregnancy in multiple sclerosis. Sequencing used immunoSEQ multiplex PCR; TCRdb keeps in-frame clones, though not all of them. The sample gives some 60,000 clones, roughly 87% of which show up once; approximately 6.1% is in the top ten. The CDR3 contains 14 residues. Looked up from germline, CDR1 is LGHNA and CDR2 is YSLEER. The ends lost 4 bases at V and 3 bases at J; junction bases unmatched: 2. The sequence was obtained from a female donor in good health, enrolled as a control in a pregnancy study. The specimen was peripheral blood, collected in the third trimester of pregnancy. The chain combines TRBV4-3 with TRBJ1-3, with 8 positions matching TRBD1. CDR3 in amino acids: CASSRQGNGNTIYF. The DNA of the CDR3 is TGCGCCAGCAGCCGACAGGGGAATGGAAACACCATATATTTT.